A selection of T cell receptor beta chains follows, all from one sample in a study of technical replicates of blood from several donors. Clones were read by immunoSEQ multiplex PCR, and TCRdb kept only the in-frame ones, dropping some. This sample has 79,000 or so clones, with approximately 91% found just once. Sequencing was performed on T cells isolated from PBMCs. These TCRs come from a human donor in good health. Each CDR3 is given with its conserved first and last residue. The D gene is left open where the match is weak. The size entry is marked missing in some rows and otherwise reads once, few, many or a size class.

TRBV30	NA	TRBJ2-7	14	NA	TGTGCCTGGAGCCCGGGAGTCCGCTCCTACGAGCAGTACTTC	CAWSPGVRSYEQYF
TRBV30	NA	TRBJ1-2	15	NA	TGTGCCTTTGCCTTTTTCGGGGTACTCAACTATGGCTACACCTTC	CAFAFFGVLNYGYTF
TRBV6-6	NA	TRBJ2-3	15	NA	TGTGCCAGCAGTTACTCATCTAGCGCGACAGATACGCAGTATTTT	CASSYSSSATDTQYF
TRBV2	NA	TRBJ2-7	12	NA	TGTGCCAGCAGGCCATTAGCCGGCGAGCAGTACTTC	CASRPLAGEQYF
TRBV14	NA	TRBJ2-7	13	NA	TGTGCCAGCAGCCCGCTACAGGGATACGAGCAGTACTTC	CASSPLQGYEQYF
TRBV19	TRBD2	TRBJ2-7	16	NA	TGTGCCAGTAGTACCCGACTAGCGGGAATATCCTACGAGCAGTACTTC	CASSTRLAGISYEQYF
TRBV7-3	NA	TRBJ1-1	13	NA	TGTGCCAGCAGGTCCGCGGGAGGCACTGAAGCTTTCTTT	CASRSAGGTEAFF
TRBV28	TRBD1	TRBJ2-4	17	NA	TGTGCCAGCAGGGGGGTCGCGGGGACAGGGGGCGAAAACATTCAGTACTTC	CASRGVAGTGGENIQYF
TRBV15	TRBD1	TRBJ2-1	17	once	TGTGCCACCAGCAGAGATAAATTCCAGGGGGAGTACAATGAGCAGTTCTTC	CATSRDKFQGEYNEQFF
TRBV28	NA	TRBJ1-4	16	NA	TGTGCCAGCAGTGGCCCCTTAGGGGCAACTAATGAAAAACTGTTTTTT	CASSGPLGATNEKLFF
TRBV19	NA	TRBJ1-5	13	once	TGTGCCAGTAACTATCAAGGGGCTCAGCCCCAGCATTTT	CASNYQGAQPQHF
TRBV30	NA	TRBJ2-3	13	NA	TGTGCCTCGGAGGACGGGAGCACAGATACGCAGTATTTT	CASEDGSTDTQYF
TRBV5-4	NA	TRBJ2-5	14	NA	TGTGCCAGCAGCTTGGCGTCTTACCAAGAGACCCAGTACTTC	CASSLASYQETQYF
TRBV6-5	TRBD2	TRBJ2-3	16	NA	TGTGCCAGCAGTTACATCCCTAGCGGGAGGACGGATACGCAGTATTTT	CASSYIPSGRTDTQYF
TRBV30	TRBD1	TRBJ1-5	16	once	TGTGCCTGGAGTAGGGACAGGTCTAATAGCAATCAGCCCCAGCATTTT	CAWSRDRSNSNQPQHF
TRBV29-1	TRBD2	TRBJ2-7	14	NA	TGCAGCGTTAAGGGACTAGCGGGAGGGGCCGAGCAGTACTTC	CSVKGLAGGAEQYF
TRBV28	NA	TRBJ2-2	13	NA	TGTGCCAGCAGTTCCCGGGTGGCCGGGGAGCTGTTTTTT	CASSSRVAGELFF
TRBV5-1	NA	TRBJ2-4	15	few	TGCGCCAGCAGCTTGGTAGATGGGGCAAAAAACATTCAGTACTTC	CASSLVDGAKNIQYF
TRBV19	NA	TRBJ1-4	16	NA	TGTGCCAGTAGTACTCCGATTGGGGGGTACAATGAAAAACTGTTTTTT	CASSTPIGGYNEKLFF
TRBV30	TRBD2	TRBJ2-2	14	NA	TGTGCCAGAGAACTAGCGGGCCTAACCGGGGAGCTGTTTTTT	CARELAGLTGELFF
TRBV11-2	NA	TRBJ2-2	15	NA	TGTGCCAGCAGCTTAGATCTTAGCTTCACCGGGGAGCTGTTTTTT	CASSLDLSFTGELFF
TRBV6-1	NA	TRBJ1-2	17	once	TGTGCCAGCAGTGAAGAACAGGAGGGTTTGCGGATATGGGGCTACACCTTC	CASSEEQEGLRIWGYTF
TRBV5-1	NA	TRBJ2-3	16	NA	TGCGCCAGCAGCTTCTCGGACCTGGCGGGTACAGATACGCAGTATTTT	CASSFSDLAGTDTQYF
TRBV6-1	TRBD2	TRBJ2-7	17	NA	TGTGCCAGCAGTGAGCTAGCAGCGGGAGGGCCTACCTACGAGCAGTACTTC	CASSELAAGGPTYEQYF
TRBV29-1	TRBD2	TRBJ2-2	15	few	TGCAGCGTGGGGCCGCTAGCGGGAGGAACCGGGGAGCTGTTTTTT	CSVGPLAGGTGELFF
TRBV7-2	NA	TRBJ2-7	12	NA	TGTGCCAGCAGCCACTCTAGCATGGAGCAGTACTTC	CASSHSSMEQYF
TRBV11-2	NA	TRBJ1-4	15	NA	TGTGCCAGCAGCTCTTTACAGGGCCCTAATGAAAAACTGTTTTTT	CASSSLQGPNEKLFF